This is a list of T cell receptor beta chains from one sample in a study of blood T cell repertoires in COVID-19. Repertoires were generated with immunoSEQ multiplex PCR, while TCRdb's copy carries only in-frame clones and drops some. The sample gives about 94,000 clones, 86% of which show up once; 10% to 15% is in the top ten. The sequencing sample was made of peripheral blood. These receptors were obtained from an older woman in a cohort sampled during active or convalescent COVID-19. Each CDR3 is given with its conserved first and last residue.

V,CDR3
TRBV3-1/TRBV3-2,CATGLLHYEQYF
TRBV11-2,CASSPGGYGYTF
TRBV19,CASHPGQGVKLFF
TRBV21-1,CASSTRTGNSPLHF
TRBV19,CASSIRGTDTQYF
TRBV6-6,CASSYSTSGSSGEQFF
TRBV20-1,CSASSGGYEQYF
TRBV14,CASSLWDTRTGELFF
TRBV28,CASSLLLGGYEQYF
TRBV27,CATSLSSGFLQETQYF
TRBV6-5,CASKAVYTDTQYF
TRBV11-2,CASSPRGRNTEAFF
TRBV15,CATKQRDGSSYEQYF
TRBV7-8,CASSLDRGGLGSPLHF
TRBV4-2,CASSQDRLVQETQYF
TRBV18,CASSPPMKGDEKLFF
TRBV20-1,CSASAGTSSTDTQYF
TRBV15,CATTKSGSRSYNEQFF
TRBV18,CASSPTGGELFF
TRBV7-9,CASSLDSFGGYTF
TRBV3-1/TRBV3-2,CASSPREGSRETQYF
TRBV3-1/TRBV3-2,CASSPTGAEAFF
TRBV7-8,CASSSQGGNTEAFF
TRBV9,CASSDTGLISGNTIYF
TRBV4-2,CASSQDPGTGYEQYF
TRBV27,CASSRGLAGVGETQYF
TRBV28,CASSPPRSPNDNEQFF
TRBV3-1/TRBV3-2,CASSHIRGATNEKLFF
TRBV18,CASSPGTGEKEGYTF
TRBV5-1,CASSLEGTGWDTQYF
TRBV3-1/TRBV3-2,CASSPQGTYNSPLHF
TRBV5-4,CASTKSAGQGVYGYTF
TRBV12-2,CASRSLRVASLGYTF
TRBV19,CASSIVLAYEQYF
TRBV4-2,CASSPDRAYEQYF
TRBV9,CASKRFPPGQGAPSSYEQYF
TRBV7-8,CASSPGTANTEAFF
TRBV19,CASSTGTGAIF
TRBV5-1,CASSYTGTGGSYEQYF
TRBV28,CASSRGREEKLFF
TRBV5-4,CASSLRRLAINEQFF
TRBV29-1,CSVKEGGNQPQHF
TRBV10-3,CAISATDRSYGYTF
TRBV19,CASQGQGASGANVLTF
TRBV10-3,CAISESSAEAGNTIYF
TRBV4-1,CASSQVLSVSYEQYF
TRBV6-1,CASSERPRAGSPLHF
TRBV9,CASSEAGTAYEQYF
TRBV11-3,CASSPPRDTGELFF
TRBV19,CASRRKGRGPGGYGYTF
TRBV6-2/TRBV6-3,CASSTIGGRPSTDTQYF
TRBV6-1,CASSDNWDFYGYTF
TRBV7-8,CASSSRRLAGVKAQYF
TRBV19,CASSTPGQVTYNSPLHF
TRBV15,CATSRDLAGSSYEQFF